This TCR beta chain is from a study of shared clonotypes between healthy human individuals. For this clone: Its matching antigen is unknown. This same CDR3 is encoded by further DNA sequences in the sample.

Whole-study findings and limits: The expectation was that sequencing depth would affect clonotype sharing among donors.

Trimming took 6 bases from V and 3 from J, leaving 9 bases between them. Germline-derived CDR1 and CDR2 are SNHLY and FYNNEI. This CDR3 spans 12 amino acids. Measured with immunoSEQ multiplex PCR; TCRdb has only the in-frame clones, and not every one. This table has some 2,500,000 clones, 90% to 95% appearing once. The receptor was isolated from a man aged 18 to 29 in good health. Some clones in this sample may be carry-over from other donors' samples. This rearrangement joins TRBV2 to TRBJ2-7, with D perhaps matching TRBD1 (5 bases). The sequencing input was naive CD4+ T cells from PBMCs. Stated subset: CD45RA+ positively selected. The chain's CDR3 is CASRGDSYEQYF. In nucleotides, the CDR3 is TGTGCCAGCAGAGGAGACAGCTACGAGCAGTACTTC.